Sequencing of this T cell receptor (beta chain) was carried out in a study of T cell responses to AZD1222 COVID-19 vaccine. Broader study findings: Per reports, nearly half of all spike-specific TCRs target regions that are unmutated in variants.

Second-dose groups at about 4 or about 12 weeks were pooled. Germline loops: CDR1 SGHVS, CDR2 FNYEAQ. The CDR3 covers 16 residues. V was trimmed by 5 bases and J by 3 bases, leaving 16 bases between them. Comment on this clone: What it binds is unknown.

Some clones are missing from TCRdb's copy, which holds only in-frame ones; the method was immunoSEQ multiplex PCR. The table includes 7,500 to 9,500 clones, more than 75% detected once. This clonotype originated in an adult who received the AZD1222 COVID-19 vaccine. The chain recombines TRBV7-6 with TRBJ2-2, with D perhaps matching TRBD1 (5 bases). The specimen was peripheral blood, collected 28 days after the second AZD1222 dose. The CDR3 DNA reads as TGTGCCAGCAGCCGCCCCGGACATTCGGACACCGGGGAGCTGTTTTTT. Translating it yields CASSRPGHSDTGELFF.